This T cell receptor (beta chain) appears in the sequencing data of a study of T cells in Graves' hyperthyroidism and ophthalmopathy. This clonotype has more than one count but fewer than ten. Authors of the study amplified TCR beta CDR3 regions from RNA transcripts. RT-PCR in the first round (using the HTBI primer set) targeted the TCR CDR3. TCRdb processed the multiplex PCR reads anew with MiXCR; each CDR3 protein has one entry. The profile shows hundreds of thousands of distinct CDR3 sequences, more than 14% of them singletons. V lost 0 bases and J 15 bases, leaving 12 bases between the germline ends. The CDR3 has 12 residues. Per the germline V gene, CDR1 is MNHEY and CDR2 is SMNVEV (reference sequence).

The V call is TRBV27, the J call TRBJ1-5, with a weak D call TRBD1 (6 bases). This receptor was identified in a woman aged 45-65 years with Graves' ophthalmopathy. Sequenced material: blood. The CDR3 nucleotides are TGTGCCAGCAGTTTATCCGGGGGGGGCACGCATTTT. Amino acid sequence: CASSLSGGGTHF.